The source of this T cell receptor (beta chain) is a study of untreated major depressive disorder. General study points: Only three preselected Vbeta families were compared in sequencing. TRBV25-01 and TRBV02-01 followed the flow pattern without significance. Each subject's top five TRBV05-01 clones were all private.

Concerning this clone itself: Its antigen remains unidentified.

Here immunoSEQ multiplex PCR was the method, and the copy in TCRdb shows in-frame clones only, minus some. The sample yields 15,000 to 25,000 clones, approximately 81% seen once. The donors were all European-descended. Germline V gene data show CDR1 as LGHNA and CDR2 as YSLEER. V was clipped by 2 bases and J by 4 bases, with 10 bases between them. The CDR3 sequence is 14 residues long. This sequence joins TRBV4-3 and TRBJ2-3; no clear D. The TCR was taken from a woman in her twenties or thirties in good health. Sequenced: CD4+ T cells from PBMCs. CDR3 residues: CASSQQTASDTQYF. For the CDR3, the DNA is TGCGCCAGCAGCCAACAGACGGCCTCAGATACGCAGTATTTT.